A selection of T cell receptor beta chains follows, all from one sample in a study of regulatory T cells in long-lasting Graves disease. Via MiXCR, TCRdb re-called the multiplex PCR reads, giving one row per CDR3 protein. The sample yields 550,000 to 650,000 distinct CDR3 sequences, roughly 15% seen once. The same data also went into a second study, on T cells in Graves' hyperthyroidism and ophthalmopathy.

The specimen was peripheral blood mononuclear cells (PBMCs), collected at new diagnosis, from a patient treated with antithyroid drugs. The source of these receptors is a man younger than 35 with Graves disease. The CDR3 runs from the conserved cysteine through the conserved F or W. The D gene is left open where the match is weak. The size field is filled for only some rows; it gives once, few, many or a size class.

V,size,J,D,CDR3,DNA
TRBV6-1,few,TRBJ2-3,NA,CASSLDPRSTDTQYF,TGTGCCAGCAGTCTAGACCCGAGAAGCACAGATACGCAGTATTTT
TRBV5-1,NA,TRBJ2-3,TRBD1,CASTTTSQGGTDTQYF,TGCGCCAGCACCACTACCTCACAGGGGGGAACAGATACGCAGTATTTT
TRBV20-1,many,TRBJ1-1,NA,CSAYRDPEAFF,TGCAGTGCGTACAGGGACCCTGAAGCTTTCTTT
TRBV27,NA,TRBJ1-1,NA,CASSSYARGTEAFF,TGTGCCAGCAGTTCATACGCCCGAGGCACTGAAGCTTTCTTT
TRBV3-1,many,TRBJ1-1,NA,CASSQFTEAFF,TGTGCCAGCAGCCAATTCACTGAAGCTTTCTTT
TRBV9,few,TRBJ2-7,NA,CASSVEWGGYEQYF,TGTGCCAGCAGCGTAGAGTGGGGAGGCTACGAGCAGTACTTC
TRBV27,many,TRBJ2-1,NA,CASSVIAVSSYNEQFF,TGTGCCAGCAGTGTGATAGCGGTAAGCTCCTACAATGAGCAGTTCTTC
TRBV6-9,many,TRBJ1-1,TRBD1,CASSYGTGEGNTEAFF,TGTGCCAGCAGTTACGGGACAGGGGAAGGGAACACTGAAGCTTTCTTT
TRBV15,NA,TRBJ1-4,TRBD1,CATSRGTGTPEKLFF,TGTGCCACCAGCAGAGGGACAGGGACCCCAGAAAAACTGTTTTTT
TRBV10-1,few,TRBJ2-2,NA,CARPTRPGELFF,TGCGCCAGGCCGACCCGCCCCGGGGAGCTGTTTTTT
TRBV5-4,NA,TRBJ2-3,NA,CASSSQGGVADTQYF,TGTGCCAGCAGTTCACAGGGGGGGGTGGCAGATACGCAGTATTTT
TRBV4-3,few,TRBJ2-5,NA,CASSQDNWGAVETQYF,TGCGCCAGCAGCCAAGACAATTGGGGGGCCGTGGAGACCCAGTACTTC
TRBV7-2,many,TRBJ2-1,TRBD2,CASTNRAGGRNEQFF,TGTGCCAGCACAAACCGTGCGGGGGGCAGGAATGAGCAGTTCTTC
TRBV5-6,many,TRBJ1-1,NA,CASSSWGMNTEAFF,TGTGCCAGCAGCTCCTGGGGGATGAACACTGAAGCTTTCTTT
TRBV6-5,many,TRBJ1-2,TRBD1,CASSYSGTGTYYGYTF,TGTGCCAGCAGTTATTCCGGGACAGGAACCTACTATGGCTACACCTTC
TRBV20-1,many,TRBJ2-7,TRBD2,CSARDGKGAGRASYEQYF,TGCAGTGCTAGAGATGGAAAGGGAGCGGGGAGGGCATCCTACGAGCAGTACTTC
TRBV12-3/TRBV12-4,many,TRBJ2-3,TRBD2,CASTPSGLAGSGPQTDTQYF,TGTGCCAGCACCCCATCGGGACTAGCGGGAAGCGGACCCCAAACAGATACGCAGTATTTT
TRBV3-1,NA,TRBJ2-7,NA,CASSQADPYEQYF,TGTGCCAGCAGCCAAGCCGATCCTTACGAGCAGTACTTC
TRBV2,NA,TRBJ1-3,NA,CASSATDSGNTIYF,TGTGCCAGCAGCGCAACAGACTCTGGAAACACCATATATTTT
TRBV15,few,TRBJ1-5,NA,CATSLSGWAQHF,TGTGCCACCAGCCTTAGCGGGTGGGCCCAGCATTTT
TRBV27,few,TRBJ2-5,TRBD2,CASSPLLPGLGDSYQETQYF,TGTGCCAGCAGTCCCCTACTGCCGGGACTAGGCGACTCGTACCAAGAGACCCAGTACTTC
TRBV28,many,TRBJ2-7,NA,CASSTPVQVSYEQYF,TGTGCCAGCAGTACCCCTGTGCAGGTATCCTACGAGCAGTACTTC
TRBV19,few,TRBJ1-2,TRBD1,CASTTGTGGYGYTF,TGTGCCAGTACAACCGGGACAGGGGGCTATGGCTACACCTTC
TRBV10-2,NA,TRBJ2-2,NA,CASSEAGDAGELFF,TGCGCCAGCAGTGAGGCCGGGGACGCCGGGGAGCTGTTTTTT
TRBV27,many,TRBJ2-7,NA,CASSLSGVGEQYF,TGTGCCAGCAGTTTATCCGGGGTAGGGGAGCAGTACTTC
TRBV24-1,NA,TRBJ2-7,NA,CATSVGWDNRERPHEQYF,TGTGCCACCAGTGTGGGTTGGGACAACAGGGAGCGACCCCACGAGCAGTACTTC
TRBV2,few,TRBJ2-7,NA,CASGIGAAPYEQYF,TGTGCCAGCGGCATCGGAGCGGCACCCTACGAGCAGTACTTC
TRBV20-1,few,TRBJ2-1,TRBD2,CSATRAGGTYNEQFF,TGCAGTGCTACCCGAGCGGGAGGGACCTACAATGAGCAGTTCTTC
TRBV6-2/TRBV6-3,few,TRBJ1-3,TRBD1,CASSLDRASGNTIYF,TGTGCCAGCAGTCTTGACAGGGCTTCTGGAAACACCATATATTTT
TRBV2,many,TRBJ1-3,NA,CATSGHISGNTIYF,TGTGCCACCAGTGGACATATCTCTGGAAACACCATATATTTT
TRBV20-1,many,TRBJ2-1,NA,CSAQRASSYNEQFF,TGCAGTGCCCAGCGGGCGAGCTCCTACAATGAGCAGTTCTTC
TRBV18,many,TRBJ2-1,TRBD2,CASSPTSGYDEQFF,TGTGCCAGCTCCCCGACTAGCGGGTACGATGAGCAGTTCTTC
TRBV12-3/TRBV12-4,few,TRBJ2-5,TRBD2,CASSVAGGLGETQYF,TGTGCCAGCAGTGTAGCGGGAGGGCTGGGAGAGACCCAGTACTTC
TRBV12-3/TRBV12-4,many,TRBJ2-7,TRBD2,CASTRLAGGPDEQYF,TGTGCCAGCACCAGACTAGCGGGAGGGCCCGACGAGCAGTACTTC
TRBV20-1,many,TRBJ2-7,TRBD2,CSAPLRGADGLAEFAYEQYF,TGCAGTGCCCCTTTGCGGGGTGCGGATGGACTAGCTGAATTCGCCTACGAGCAGTACTTC
TRBV4-1,many,TRBJ1-1,NA,CASSQASTTTEAFF,TGCGCCAGCAGCCAAGCATCGACGACCACTGAAGCTTTCTTT
TRBV11-2,many,TRBJ2-5,NA,CASSLGRNQETQYF,TGTGCCAGCAGCTTAGGGCGGAACCAAGAGACCCAGTACTTC
TRBV3-1,few,TRBJ2-2,TRBD2,CASSPTYSGENTGELFF,TGTGCCAGCAGCCCCACTTATAGCGGGGAAAACACCGGGGAGCTGTTTTTT
TRBV5-1,many,TRBJ1-5,NA,CASSAGTSNQPQHF,TGCGCCAGCAGCGCAGGGACTAGCAATCAGCCCCAGCATTTT